The TCR beta chain under discussion was sequenced for a study of blood T cell repertoires in COVID-19 (dated by TCRdb to 2019 to 2021). Background for the entire study: Samples from collaborators originated in the United States, Italy and Spain and spanned both the acute and convalescent phases of COVID-19. The repertoires were made available in a free public database intended to serve as a resource for research on the immune response to SARS-CoV-2. The samples were drawn from two sources: the first 160 participants of the ongoing ImmuneRACE study, and 950 to 1,500 subjects contributed by 6 global collaborators. Where available, HLA class I and class II types were taken from metadata supplied by the sample provider and were not determined by assay-based typing. A de-identified subject ID, COVID-19 status, age in years and sex were almost always included in the sample metadata. The prospective study material was composed of cDNA or gDNA derived from T cells, B-cell-depleted T cells, or PBMCs. Subjects who had been exposed to COVID-19, were actively infected with it, or had recovered from it provided the deeply sampled blood TCRbeta repertoires that made up the dataset. What the research found in general, with its limitations: The quantity of clinical and demographic metadata differed by source and by participant and was supplied without curation.

TCRbeta CDR3 regions were amplified from genomic DNA by means of the immunoSEQ Assay, a bias-controlled multiplex PCR. Processing in the source paper ran as follows. The number of nucleated cells in each sample was estimated from the amplification of reference gene primers within the assay. To quantify the absolute abundance of each unique TCRbeta CDR3 rearrangement, sequence reads were collapsed and filtered. For each sample, productive Simpson clonality was calculated as the square root of Simpson's diversity index over productive rearrangements. TCRdb's version of the immuneACCESS table is confined to in-frame rearrangements and falls short of the full clone set. An unresolved V gene accounts for under half of the shortfall where checked; the remainder is of unknown origin. V and J calls and clone size follow that table, whereas D and trimming were derived from the DNA. The sample table contains more than 100,000 clones; only one count was recorded for roughly 84% of them. The ten largest clones add up to 3% to 4.5% of the sample.

Cut back by 2 bases and 5 bases, the V and J ends lie 9 bases apart. Via the germline V gene, CDR1 is KGHSH and CDR2 LQKENI. Spanning cysteine to phenylalanine, the CDR3 consists of 14 amino acids. This entry keeps only the CDR3 DNA: 42 bases, framed from base 1. Enrolling through a virtual design, the prospective study's participants ranged in age from roughly 18 to 89 years and lived across more than 20 United States geographic areas. Cohort assignment in the prospective study relied on participant-reported clinical history from a screening survey and a study questionnaire. ImmuneRACE Cohort 3 recovered participants were defined by two consecutive negative NP/OP PCR tests, healthcare professional clearance, or symptom resolution. In the prospective study, mobile phlebotomists collected whole blood, serum and a nasopharyngeal or oropharyngeal swab from each participant. Participants in the prospective study had the option to provide additional blood draws and questionnaires over a 2-month period. Prospective study blood samples were shipped either frozen or at room temperature before DNA extraction.

Remarks on this clone: Its binding antigen is unknown. There are no base qualities to consult, and no much larger clone falls within one base.

The sequenced sample consisted of PBMCs or T cells enriched from blood (not recorded which). The clonotype originates from a woman younger than 45 who had recovered from COVID-19. The chain is assembled from TRBV18 and TRBJ2-2; perhaps TRBD2 is the D gene, with 5 bases matching. The DNA sequence is given as TGTGCCAGCTCACCAGGAGGCACAACCGGGGAGCTGTTTTTT. It translates as CASSPGGTTGELFF.